This entry describes one T cell receptor beta chain. The table lists this clone with many counts. Its target antigen remains unknown. Per-base qualities were not stored, and no clone one base away is much larger. The data derive from a study of cytomegalovirus exposure and HLA in healthy donors (dated by TCRdb to about 2017). Some background on the complete study: An earlier analysis of some 620 of the donors reported 276 Gb of sequence data and 117 million unique TCR beta sequences obtained from approximately 180 million T cells. An early release that covered 640 HLA-typed donors contained 300 to 350 gigabases of sequencing data and about 93 million unique TCR sequences. Of the approximately 400 genotyped donors, 80% to 90% were placed in the genetic ancestry cluster associated with self-reported Caucasian donors. The study was designed to test whether signatures of past pathogen exposure could be identified by cataloging public T cell receptors. The study profiled the T cell repertoires of under 850 subjects by immunosequencing and related them to cytomegalovirus serostatus. A separate validation cohort of roughly 130 different subjects was used in addition to the roughly 670-subject first cohort. High-throughput TCR immunosequencing, statistical association of individual TCRs with disease status, and machine learning were combined to predict cytomegalovirus infection status. To study patterns of TCR occurrence, a later analysis re-analyzed previously published TCR beta repertoires from 700 or so donors and added high-resolution HLA genotyping. In the later analysis, no new phenotypic data were used to find candidate immune exposures; instead, reliance was placed on TCR beta sequences and their occurrence across donors. An earlier analysis of fewer than 700 of the donors applied high-throughput TCR beta sequencing to assess whether each TCR beta V gene segment acted as functional or pseudogenic. Donor age, sex, ethnicity and CMV serostatus were collected together with the repertoire data. Genome-wide SNP genotypes for about 60% of the roughly 670 donors were used in a later genetic analysis, which treated that subset as a discovery cohort. Every repertoire in the discovery cohort had been generated on one and the same sequencing platform. Class I and class II HLA loci were covered by the typing at four-digit resolution. The number of typed donors differed by locus: about 620-630 for A, B, C, DRB1 and DQB1; some 500 for DQA1; some 590 for DPA1; and about 450 for DPB1. About five DR-DQ haplotypes were treated as single units for association and clustering because of strong linkage in the cohort. Across around 400 genotyped donors of the cohort, an average of about 240,000 unique TCR beta nucleotide sequences per donor were sequenced, and approximately 19% of those sequences were non-productive.

Results the study describes overall, beyond this receptor: A few of the identified cytomegalovirus-associated TCR beta chains were confirmed in vitro to be specific for cytomegalovirus antigens. Assigning TCR associations to individual alleles was difficult when HLA alleles, especially DR and DQ, strongly co-occurred. Sequencing depth was assumed to be roughly uniform across donors in the presence/absence analyses, though that assumption may not hold. In both the original and validation cohorts, the classifier was reported to diagnose cytomegalovirus status with high specificity and sensitivity. Because HLA typing was unavailable for some donors at each locus, only the typed subset was used in association tests. In an earlier analysis of approximately 600 of the donors, most TCR beta V segments were observed in productive rearrangements about 87% or about 30% of the time, broadly matching IMGT annotations. A later analysis found that most CMV-associated TCR beta chains appeared HLA-restricted, with HLA associations seemingly driven largely by CMV exposure. Linkage disequilibrium might explain the correlated functional status among segregating V segments, but an unknown experimental factor could not be ruled out. Compared with the approximately 670-donor mean, donors in an Asian-associated ancestry cluster had fewer N-insertions in productive TCRs, according to a later genetic analysis. Across donors, most TCR sequences were observed very rarely, whereas some public TCRs were present in many individuals. In a later analysis, several top co-occurrence clusters were reported to appear linked to parvovirus B19, influenza, CMV and Epstein-Barr virus. In the study, approximately 160 TCR beta chains were listed as associated with cytomegalovirus. The cohort was sequenced for TCR beta chains only, and without alpha or paired-chain data the features that could be detected were limited. Compared with equally common non-associated chains, HLA-associated TCR beta chains in a later analysis were more clonally expanded and had lower generation probabilities. A later genetic analysis associated a missense DCLRE1C variant with V-gene and J-gene trimming of TCR beta chains, and an independent cohort replicated the association. In a later analysis, the rate of TCR association differed among HLA loci, with DRB1 alleles having the most associated TCRs and HLA-C alleles having the fewest. A cluster of highly shared sequence variants was judged likely to represent a technical artifact of the sequencing pipeline. A further reported finding was that TCR beta sequences accurately predicted the HLA-A and HLA-B alleles for most subjects in the first cohort. The authors suggested that the approach could potentially be extended to other disease states and immunological phenotypes. For the cohort, immune exposure information was limited to CMV serostatus. Because counts were too low, roughly 16 rarely observed V segments, including chromosome 9 orphons, were left out of the earlier analysis of some 600 of the donors. A later analysis associated roughly 17,000 TCR beta sequences with specific HLA alleles at a false discovery rate of 0.05.

The cohort comprised approximately 700 healthy bone marrow donors. Cohort members were all nominally healthy when sampled, although unrecorded immune exposures were likely present. The donor was CMV seropositive and belonged to the group of about 290 seropositive cohort members. A peripheral blood sample was collected from each donor, and TCR beta sequencing was performed on peripheral blood mononuclear cells. Genomic DNA was extracted from the blood cell samples with the Qiagen DNeasy Blood Extraction Kit. Receptor libraries were prepared by the immunoSEQ multiplex PCR assay. The multiplex PCR relied on a mix of 60 forward primers for TCR Vbeta segments and 13 reverse primers for TCR Jbeta segments. Amplification of the CDR3 region of rearranged TCR beta genes was performed with a multiplex PCR assay on genomic DNA. Amplified TCR beta libraries were sequenced as 87-base-pair reads on the Illumina HiSeq System. The authors' pipeline ran thus. A later analysis tallied around 87 million unique TCR beta chains across the 550 to 850 repertoires, and approximately 9.9 million of those chains were shared by two or more donors. Raw reads were error-corrected and collapsed into unique sequences with a nearest-neighbor algorithm that merged closely related sequences to remove PCR and sequencing errors. To assign V, D and J gene segments, CDR3 sequences were aligned to IMGT reference sequences. For a sequence to be retained, a match of at least six nucleotides was required to both a V gene segment and a J gene segment. Rearrangements were called productive when the CDR3 lacked stop codons and stayed in frame with V and J; all others were non-productive. CDR3 was defined by IMGT convention, running from the second conserved V-encoded cysteine to the conserved J-encoded phenylalanine. In an earlier analysis of approximately 590 of the donors, sequences lacking an unambiguous match to a single V gene segment were excluded. In an earlier analysis of more than 500 of the donors, a V segment was called functional when productive rearrangements were above 56.7%, and segregating when the standard deviation between donors exceeded 5%. A statistical classification framework was developed to diagnose cytomegalovirus status using the catalog of TCR beta chain sequences. A later analysis assigned V and J genes by comparing TCR nucleotide sequences with IMGT/GENE-DB human TR gene sequences. In a later analysis, CDR3 sequences and most-parsimonious VDJ recombination scenarios were assigned using the TCRdist pipeline. In a later analysis, every TCR beta chain was defined by the combination of its CDR3 amino acid sequence and its V-gene family, and reads without a unique V-gene family were dropped. As a way to deal with suspected cross-contamination and a sequencing artifact, a later analysis dropped more than 500 nucleotide sequences that were highly shared and had low generation probability. A later analysis calculated a clonal expansion index for each public chain from normalized within-repertoire ranks of inferred template counts. A later analysis computed generation probabilities with a VDJ recombination model fitted to out-of-frame rearrangements, and checked the results against IGoR. Hypergeometric tests were used in a later analysis to score TCR-TCR, TCR-HLA and TCR-CMV co-occurrence, with a repertoire-size bias correction applied to the TCR pairs. To estimate false discovery rates, a later analysis permuted the HLA or CMV assignments 20 times. In a later analysis, co-occurring TCRs were grouped using DBSCAN, with TCRdist sequence similarity added in when clustering inside HLA-allele-positive subsets. Repertoires with fewer than 30,000 or more than 120,000 public chains, plus five repertoires with anomalous nucleotide sharing, were excluded from co-occurrence clustering. Sourced from immuneACCESS, this table was stored by TCRdb with only in-frame sequences that have V and J called. A share of the clones is absent; for the studies checked, an unresolved V gene accounts for under half, and the remainder has no known explanation. V, J and clone size are those of that table, while D and trimming were read from the DNA. This sample gives roughly 120,000 clones in total; 74% of them show up just once. Around a tenth of the sample is taken by the ten largest.

The receptor was isolated from a woman aged 45 to 65 in good health and CMV-seropositive. The sequenced material came from PBMCs.

In nucleotides, the sequence is TGCGCCAGCAGCCAAGATCTCTTTGGACTAGCGAAACCCTACAATGAGCAGTTCTTC. It specifies CASSQDLFGLAKPYNEQFF. The chain links TRBV4-1 with TRBJ2-1; 9 middle bases align to TRBD2. The cysteine opens and the phenylalanine closes a CDR3 of 19 amino acids. Here the CDR3 DNA is all that survives: 57 bases in frame from base 1. For CDR1 and CDR2, the germline V gene lists MGHRA and YSYEKL. V is cut back by 0 bases and J by 2 bases, with 11 bases in the junction unmatched.